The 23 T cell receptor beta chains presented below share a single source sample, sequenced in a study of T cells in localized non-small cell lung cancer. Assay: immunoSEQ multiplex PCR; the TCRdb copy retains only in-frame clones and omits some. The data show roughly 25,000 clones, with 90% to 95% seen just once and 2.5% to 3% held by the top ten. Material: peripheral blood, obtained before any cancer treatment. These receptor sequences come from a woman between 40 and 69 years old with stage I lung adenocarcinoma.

CDR3 bases: TGTGCCAGCAGCTTGCGGACAGCTTATAGCAATCAGCCCCAGCATTTT. Translated: CASSLRTAYSNQPQHF. The genes are TRBV5-6 and TRBJ1-5; D possibly corresponds to TRBD1 (6 bases). V dropped 1 base and J dropped 0 bases, with 11 bases sitting between them. There are 16 residues in the CDR3. Per the germline V gene, CDR1 is SGHDT and CDR2 is YYEEEE.

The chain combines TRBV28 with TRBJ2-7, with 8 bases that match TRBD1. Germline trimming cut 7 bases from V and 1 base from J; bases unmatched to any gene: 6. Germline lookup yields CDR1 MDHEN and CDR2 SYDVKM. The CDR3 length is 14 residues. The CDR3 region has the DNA TGTGCCAGCACCGTACAGGGGGGATCCTACGAGCAGTACTTC. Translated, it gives CASTVQGGSYEQYF.

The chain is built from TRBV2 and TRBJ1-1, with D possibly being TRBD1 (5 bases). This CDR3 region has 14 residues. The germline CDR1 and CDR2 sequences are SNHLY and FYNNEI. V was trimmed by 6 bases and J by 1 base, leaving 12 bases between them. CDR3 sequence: CASSLNGGNTEAFF. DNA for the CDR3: TGTGCCAGCAGCCTGAATGGGGGGAACACTGAAGCTTTCTTT.

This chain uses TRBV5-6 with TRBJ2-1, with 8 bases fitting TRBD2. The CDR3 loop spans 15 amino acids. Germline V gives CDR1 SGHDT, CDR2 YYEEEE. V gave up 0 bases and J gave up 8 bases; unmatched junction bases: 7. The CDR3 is CASSLDAGGSDEQFF. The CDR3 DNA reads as TGTGCCAGCAGCTTGGACGCGGGAGGCAGCGATGAGCAGTTCTTC. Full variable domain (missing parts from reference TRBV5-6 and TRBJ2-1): DAGVTQSPTHLIKTRGQQVTLRCSPKSGHDTVSWYQQALGQGPQFIFQYYEEEERQRGNFPDRFSGHQFPNYSSELNVNALLLGDSALYLCASSLDAGGSDEQFFGPGTRLTVL.

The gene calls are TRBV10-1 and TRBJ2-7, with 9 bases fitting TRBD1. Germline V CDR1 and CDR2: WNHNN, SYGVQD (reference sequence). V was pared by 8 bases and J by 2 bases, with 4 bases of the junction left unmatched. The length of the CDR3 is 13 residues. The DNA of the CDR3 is TGCGCCAGCGGGGGACAGGGACCCTACGAGCAGTACTTC. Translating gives CASGGQGPYEQYF.

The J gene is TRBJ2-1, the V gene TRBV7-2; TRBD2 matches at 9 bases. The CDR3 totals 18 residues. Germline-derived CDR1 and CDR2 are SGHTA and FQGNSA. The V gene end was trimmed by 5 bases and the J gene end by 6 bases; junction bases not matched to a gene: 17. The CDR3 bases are TGTGCCAGCAGCACCTTTGCGACTAGCGGCAGGGTGGGCAATGAGCAGTTCTTC. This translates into CASSTFATSGRVGNEQFF.

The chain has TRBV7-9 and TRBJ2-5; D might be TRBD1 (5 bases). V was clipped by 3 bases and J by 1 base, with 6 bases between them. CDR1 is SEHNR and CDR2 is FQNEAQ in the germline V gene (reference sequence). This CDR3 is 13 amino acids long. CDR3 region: CASSLTVQETQYF. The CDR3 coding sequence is TGTGCCAGCAGCTTGACAGTCCAAGAGACCCAGTACTTC.

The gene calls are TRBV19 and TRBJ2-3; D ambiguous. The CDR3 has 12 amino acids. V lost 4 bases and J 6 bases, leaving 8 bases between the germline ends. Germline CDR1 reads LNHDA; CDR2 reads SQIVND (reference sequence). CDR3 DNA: TGTGCCAGTAGTAGTAGGGTGGATACGCAGTATTTT. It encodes CASSSRVDTQYF.

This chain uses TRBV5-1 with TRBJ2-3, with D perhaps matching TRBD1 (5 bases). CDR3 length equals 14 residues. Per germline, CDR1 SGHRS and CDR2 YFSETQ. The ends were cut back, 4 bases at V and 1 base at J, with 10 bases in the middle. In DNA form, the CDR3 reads TGCGCCAGCAGCGGGCAGGGTGGCACAGATACGCAGTATTTT. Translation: CASSGQGGTDTQYF.

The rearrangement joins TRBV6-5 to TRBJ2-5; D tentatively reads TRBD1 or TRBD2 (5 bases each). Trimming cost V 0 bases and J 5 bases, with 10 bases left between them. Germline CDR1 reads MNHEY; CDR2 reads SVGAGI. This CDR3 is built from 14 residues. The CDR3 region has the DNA TGTGCCAGCAGTTACTCCGGGACCTTGGAGACCCAGTACTTC. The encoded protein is CASSYSGTLETQYF.

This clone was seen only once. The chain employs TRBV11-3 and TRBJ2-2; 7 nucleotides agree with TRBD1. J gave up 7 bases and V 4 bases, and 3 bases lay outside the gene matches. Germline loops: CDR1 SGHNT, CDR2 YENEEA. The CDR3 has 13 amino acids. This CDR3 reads CASSSAGGGELFF. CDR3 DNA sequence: TGTGCCAGCAGCTCCGCAGGGGGCGGGGAGCTGTTTTTT.

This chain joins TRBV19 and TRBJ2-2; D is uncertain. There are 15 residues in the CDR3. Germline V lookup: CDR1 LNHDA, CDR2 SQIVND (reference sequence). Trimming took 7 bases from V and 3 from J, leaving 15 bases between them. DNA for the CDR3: TGTGCCAGTACCTTTGACGGGTGGGACACCGGGGAGCTGTTTTTT. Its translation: CASTFDGWDTGELFF.

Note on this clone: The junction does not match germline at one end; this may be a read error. Here the CDR3 DNA reads TGCGTTTCGCGACAGGACTATGGCTACACCTTC. Translation: CVSRQDYGYTF. The chain carries TRBV2 and TRBJ1-2, with D perhaps matching TRBD1 (6 bases). This CDR3 contains 11 residues. Per germline, CDR1 SNHLY and CDR2 FYNNEI.

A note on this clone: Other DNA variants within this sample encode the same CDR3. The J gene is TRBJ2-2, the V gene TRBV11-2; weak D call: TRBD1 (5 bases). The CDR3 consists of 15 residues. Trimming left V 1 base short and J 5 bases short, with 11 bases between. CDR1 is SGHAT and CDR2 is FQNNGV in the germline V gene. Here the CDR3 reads CASSLAGMGTGELFF. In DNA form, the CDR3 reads TGTGCCAGCAGCTTAGCAGGGATGGGGACCGGGGAGCTGTTTTTT.

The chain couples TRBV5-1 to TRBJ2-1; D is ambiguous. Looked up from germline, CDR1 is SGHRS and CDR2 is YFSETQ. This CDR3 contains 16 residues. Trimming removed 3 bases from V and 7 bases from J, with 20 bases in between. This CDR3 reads CASSYFGSHITNEQFF. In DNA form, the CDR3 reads TGCGCCAGCAGCTATTTCGGGTCTCATATCACTAATGAGCAGTTCTTC.

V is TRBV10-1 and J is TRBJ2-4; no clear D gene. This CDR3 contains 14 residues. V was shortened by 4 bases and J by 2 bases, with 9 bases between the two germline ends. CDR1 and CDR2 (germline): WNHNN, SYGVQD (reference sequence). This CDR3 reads CASSGKESKNIQYF. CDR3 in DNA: TGCGCCAGCAGTGGTAAGGAGTCCAAAAACATTCAGTACTTC.

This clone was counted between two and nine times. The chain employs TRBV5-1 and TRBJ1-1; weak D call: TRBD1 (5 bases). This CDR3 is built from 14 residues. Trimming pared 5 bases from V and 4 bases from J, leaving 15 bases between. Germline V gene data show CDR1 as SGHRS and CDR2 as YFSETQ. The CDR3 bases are TGCGCCAGCAGTTCGGCCCAGGGTCCCACTGAAGCTTTCTTT. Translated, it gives CASSSAQGPTEAFF.

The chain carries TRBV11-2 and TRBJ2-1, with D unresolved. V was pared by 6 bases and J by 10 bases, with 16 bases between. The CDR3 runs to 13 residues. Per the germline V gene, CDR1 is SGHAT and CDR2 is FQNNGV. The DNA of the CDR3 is TGTGCCAGCAGTCCCGGGCCCCCCCGAGAGCAGTTCTTC. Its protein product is CASSPGPPREQFF.

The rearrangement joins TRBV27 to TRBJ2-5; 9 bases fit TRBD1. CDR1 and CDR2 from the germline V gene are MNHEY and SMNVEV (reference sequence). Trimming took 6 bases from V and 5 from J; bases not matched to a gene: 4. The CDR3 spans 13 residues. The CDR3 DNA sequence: TGTGCCAGCAGGGGACAGGGCCGGGAGACCCAGTACTTC. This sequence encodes CASRGQGRETQYF.

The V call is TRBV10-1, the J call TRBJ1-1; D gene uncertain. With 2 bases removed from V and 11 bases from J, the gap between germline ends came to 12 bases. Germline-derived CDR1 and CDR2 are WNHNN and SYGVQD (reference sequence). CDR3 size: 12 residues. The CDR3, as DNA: TGCGCCAGCAGTGAGAGCGAGCGGGCGGCTTTCTTT. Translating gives CASSESERAAFF.

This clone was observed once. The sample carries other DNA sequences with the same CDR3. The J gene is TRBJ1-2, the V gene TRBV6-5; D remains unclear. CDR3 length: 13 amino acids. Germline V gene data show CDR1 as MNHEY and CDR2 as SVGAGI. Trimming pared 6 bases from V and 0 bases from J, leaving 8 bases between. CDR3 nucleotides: TGTGCCAGCAGCAGATCGGCTAACTATGGCTACACCTTC. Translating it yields CASSRSANYGYTF.

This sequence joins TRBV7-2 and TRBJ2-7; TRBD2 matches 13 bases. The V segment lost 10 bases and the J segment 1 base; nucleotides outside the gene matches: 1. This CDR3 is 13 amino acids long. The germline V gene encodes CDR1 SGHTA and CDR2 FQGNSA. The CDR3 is CATGLAGSYEQYF. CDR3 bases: TGTGCCACGGGACTAGCGGGATCCTACGAGCAGTACTTC.

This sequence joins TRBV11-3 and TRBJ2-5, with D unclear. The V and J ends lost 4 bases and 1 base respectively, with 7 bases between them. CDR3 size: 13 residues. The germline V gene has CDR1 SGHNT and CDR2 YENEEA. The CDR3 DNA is TGTGCCAGCAGCTCGGGCCCCCAAGAGACCCAGTACTTC. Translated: CASSSGPQETQYF.